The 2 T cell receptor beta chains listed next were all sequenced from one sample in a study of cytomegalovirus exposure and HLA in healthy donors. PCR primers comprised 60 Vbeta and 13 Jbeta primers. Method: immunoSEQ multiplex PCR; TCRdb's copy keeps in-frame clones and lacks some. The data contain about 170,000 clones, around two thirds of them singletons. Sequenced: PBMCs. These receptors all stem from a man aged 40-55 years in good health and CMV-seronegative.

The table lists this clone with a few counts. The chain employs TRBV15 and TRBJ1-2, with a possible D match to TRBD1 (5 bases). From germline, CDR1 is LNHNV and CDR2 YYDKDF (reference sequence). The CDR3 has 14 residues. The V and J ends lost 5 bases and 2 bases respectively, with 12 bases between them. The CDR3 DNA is TGTGCCACCAGCGCCCGGACACAGAACTATGGCTACACCTTC. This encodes CATSARTQNYGYTF. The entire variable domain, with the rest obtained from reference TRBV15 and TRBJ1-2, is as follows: DAMVIQNPRYQVTQFGKPVTLSCSQTLNHNVMYWYQQKSSQAPKLLFHYYDKDFNNEADTPDNFQSRRPNTSFCFLDIRSPGLGDTAMYLCATSARTQNYGYTFGSGTRLTVV.

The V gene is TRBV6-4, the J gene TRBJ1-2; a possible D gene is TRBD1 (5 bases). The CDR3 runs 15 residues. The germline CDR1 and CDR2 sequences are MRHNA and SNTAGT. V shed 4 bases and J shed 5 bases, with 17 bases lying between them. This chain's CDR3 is CASSAGVAGNYGYTF. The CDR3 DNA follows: TGTGCCAGCAGTGCAGGAGTTGCAGGGAATTATGGCTACACCTTC.